This TCR beta chain was documented in a study of T cell responses to AZD1222 COVID-19 vaccine. Study-wide points: Repertoire samples came only from after the peak T cell response. At baseline, seropositivity was found in only a handful of AZD1222 recipients.

Some clones are missing from TCRdb's copy, which holds only in-frame ones; the method was immunoSEQ multiplex PCR. The sample shows over 95,000 clones, roughly 89% of them seen only once. The CDR3 length is 14 residues. Germline V gives CDR1 MNHEY, CDR2 SMNVEV (reference sequence). The ends were cut back, 6 bases at V and 5 bases at J, with 13 bases in the middle. A remark on this clone: Its antigen is as yet unknown.

This TCR derives from an adult in good health. Sequenced material: peripheral blood, taken on day 0 of AZD1222 vaccination. This chain links TRBV27 with TRBJ1-4; a weak D match, TRBD1 (6 bases). The CDR3 region is CASRHRDKNEKLFF. In DNA form, the CDR3 reads TGTGCCAGCAGGCACCGGGACAAGAATGAAAAACTGTTTTTT.